One T cell receptor (beta chain) is described in this entry. TCRdb keeps only in-frame clones here, not all; method: immunoSEQ multiplex PCR. The profile shows 40,000 to 60,000 clones, roughly 88% of them singletons. This entry is derived from a study of T cell changes during pregnancy in multiple sclerosis. The CDR3 is made up of 14 amino acids. The germline gives CDR1 MDHEN, CDR2 SYDVKM. Trimming removed 5 bases from V and 3 bases from J; junction bases left unmatched: 3. Source: peripheral blood, taken in the first trimester of pregnancy. The receptor's source is a female donor in good health, enrolled as a control in a pregnancy study. The rearrangement links TRBV28 to TRBJ2-1; TRBD2 aligns across 8 bases. The CDR3 sequence is CASSPGTSYNEQFF. The CDR3, as DNA: TGTGCCAGCAGTCCCGGGACTAGCTACAATGAGCAGTTCTTC.